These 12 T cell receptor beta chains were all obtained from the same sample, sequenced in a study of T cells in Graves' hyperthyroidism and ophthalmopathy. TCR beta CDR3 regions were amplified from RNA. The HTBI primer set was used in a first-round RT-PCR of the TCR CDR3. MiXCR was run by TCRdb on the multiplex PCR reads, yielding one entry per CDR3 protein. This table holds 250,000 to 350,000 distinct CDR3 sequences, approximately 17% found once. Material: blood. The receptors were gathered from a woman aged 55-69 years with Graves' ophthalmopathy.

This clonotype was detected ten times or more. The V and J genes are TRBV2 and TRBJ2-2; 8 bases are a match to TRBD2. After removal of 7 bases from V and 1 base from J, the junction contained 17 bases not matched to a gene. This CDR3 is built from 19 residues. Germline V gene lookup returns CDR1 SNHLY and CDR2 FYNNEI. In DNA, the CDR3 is TGTGCCAGCACACAGGGACCTAGCGGGCGAGGGGTGAACACCGGGGAGCTGTTTTTT. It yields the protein CASTQGPSGRGVNTGELFF.

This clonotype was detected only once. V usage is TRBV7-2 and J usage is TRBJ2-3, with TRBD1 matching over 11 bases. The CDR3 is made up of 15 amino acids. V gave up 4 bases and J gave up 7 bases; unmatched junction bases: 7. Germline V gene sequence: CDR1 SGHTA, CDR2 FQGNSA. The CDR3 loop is CASSSGQGARYTQYF. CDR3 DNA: TGTGCCAGCAGCTCCGGACAGGGGGCGAGGTATACGCAGTATTTT.

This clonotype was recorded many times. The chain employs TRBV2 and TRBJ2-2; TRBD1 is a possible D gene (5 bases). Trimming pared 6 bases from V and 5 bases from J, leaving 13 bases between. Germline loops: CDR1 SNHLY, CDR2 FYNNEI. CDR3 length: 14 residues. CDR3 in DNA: TGTGCCAGCAGAGATCAGGGTCGTACCGGGGAGCTGTTTTTT. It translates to CASRDQGRTGELFF.

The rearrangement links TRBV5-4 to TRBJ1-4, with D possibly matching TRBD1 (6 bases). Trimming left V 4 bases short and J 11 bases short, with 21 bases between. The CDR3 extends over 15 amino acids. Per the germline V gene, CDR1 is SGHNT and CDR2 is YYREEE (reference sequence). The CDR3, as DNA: TGTGCCAGCAGCACCCATGAGACAGGTCGCGGGAAACTGTTTTTT. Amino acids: CASSTHETGRGKLFF.

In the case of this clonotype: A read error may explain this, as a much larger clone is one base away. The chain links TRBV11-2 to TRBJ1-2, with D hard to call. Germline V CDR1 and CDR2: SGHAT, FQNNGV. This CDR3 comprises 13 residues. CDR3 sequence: CASSHSLFSGYTF. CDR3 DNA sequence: TGCGCCAGCAGCCATTCATTGTTCTCTGGCTACACCTTC.

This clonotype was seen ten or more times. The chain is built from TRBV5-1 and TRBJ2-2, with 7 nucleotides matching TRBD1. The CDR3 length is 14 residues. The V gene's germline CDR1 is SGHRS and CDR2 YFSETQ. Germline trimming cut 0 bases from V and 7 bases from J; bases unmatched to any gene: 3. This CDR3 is CASSLGQGDGELFF. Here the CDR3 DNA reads TGCGCCAGCAGCTTGGGACAGGGAGACGGGGAGCTGTTTTTT.

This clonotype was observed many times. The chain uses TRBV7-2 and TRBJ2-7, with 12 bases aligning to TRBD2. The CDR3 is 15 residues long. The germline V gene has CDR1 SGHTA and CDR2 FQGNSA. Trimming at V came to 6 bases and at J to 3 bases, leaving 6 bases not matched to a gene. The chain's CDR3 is CASRTLAGGVYEQYF. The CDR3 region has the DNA TGTGCCAGCAGGACCCTAGCGGGAGGGGTCTACGAGCAGTACTTC.

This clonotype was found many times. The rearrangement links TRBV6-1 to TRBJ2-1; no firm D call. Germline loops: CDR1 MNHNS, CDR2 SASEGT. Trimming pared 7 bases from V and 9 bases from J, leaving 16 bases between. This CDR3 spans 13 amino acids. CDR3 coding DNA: TGTGCCAGCACACTCCCCCCGGGTGGTGAGCAGTTCTTC. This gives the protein CASTLPPGGEQFF.

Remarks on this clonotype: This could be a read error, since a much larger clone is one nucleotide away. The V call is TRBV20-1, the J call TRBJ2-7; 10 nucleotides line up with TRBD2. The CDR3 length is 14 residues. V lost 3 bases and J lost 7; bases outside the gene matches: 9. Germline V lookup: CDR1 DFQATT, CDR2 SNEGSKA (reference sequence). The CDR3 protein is CSASERGGRNEQYF. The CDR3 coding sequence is TGCAGTGCTAGTGAGCGGGGGGGCCGCAATGAGCAGTACTTC.

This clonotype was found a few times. CDR3 protein: CASRLRTGSGELFF. The CDR3 nucleotides are TGTGCCAGCAGGTTAAGGACAGGTTCGGGGGAGCTGTTTTTT. The J gene is TRBJ2-2, the V gene TRBV7-8; 7 positions agree with TRBD1. V dropped 6 bases and J dropped 8; count of bases not matched to a gene: 9. Germline V CDR1 and CDR2: SGHVS, FQNEAQ. This CDR3 has 14 amino acids.

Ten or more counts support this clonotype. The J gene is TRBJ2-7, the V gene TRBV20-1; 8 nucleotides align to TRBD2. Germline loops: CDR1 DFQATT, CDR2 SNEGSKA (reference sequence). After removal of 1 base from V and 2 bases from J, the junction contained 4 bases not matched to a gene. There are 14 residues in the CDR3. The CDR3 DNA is TGCAGTGCTAGAGCGGGGGGGAAGCCCTACGAGCAGTACTTC. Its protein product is CSARAGGKPYEQYF.

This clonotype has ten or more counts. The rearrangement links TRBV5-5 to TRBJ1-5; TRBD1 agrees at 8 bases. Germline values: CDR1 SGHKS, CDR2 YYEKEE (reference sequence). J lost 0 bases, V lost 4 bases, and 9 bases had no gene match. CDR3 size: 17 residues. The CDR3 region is CASSPGDRSDSNQPQHF. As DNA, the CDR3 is TGTGCCAGCAGCCCCGGGGACAGGAGTGATAGCAATCAGCCCCAGCATTTT.